The subject of this entry is one T cell receptor beta chain. Its antigen is unidentified. This specimen comes from a study of response to subunit inactivated influenza vaccine. Broader study findings: Only a handful of new T cells, the authors suggested, are recruited with each seasonal influenza vaccination.

One entry per CDR3 protein, called by TCRdb with MiXCR from the RT-PCR reads. The profile shows approximately 530,000 distinct CDR3 sequences, under 15% of them singletons. Germline CDR1 GTSNPN, CDR2 SVGIG (reference sequence). Trimming shortened V by 3 bases and J by 9 bases, and 11 bases separated the two germline ends. The CDR3 extends over 11 amino acids. This TCR derives from a man aged 50-59 years who received an inactivated influenza vaccine. The rearrangement links TRBV30 to TRBJ2-5, with no clear D. The source was PBMCs from blood, collected around seven weeks after vaccination. The CDR3 spells CAWSPGGAQYF. DNA for the CDR3: TGTGCCTGGAGCCCTGGTGGGGCCCAGTACTTC.